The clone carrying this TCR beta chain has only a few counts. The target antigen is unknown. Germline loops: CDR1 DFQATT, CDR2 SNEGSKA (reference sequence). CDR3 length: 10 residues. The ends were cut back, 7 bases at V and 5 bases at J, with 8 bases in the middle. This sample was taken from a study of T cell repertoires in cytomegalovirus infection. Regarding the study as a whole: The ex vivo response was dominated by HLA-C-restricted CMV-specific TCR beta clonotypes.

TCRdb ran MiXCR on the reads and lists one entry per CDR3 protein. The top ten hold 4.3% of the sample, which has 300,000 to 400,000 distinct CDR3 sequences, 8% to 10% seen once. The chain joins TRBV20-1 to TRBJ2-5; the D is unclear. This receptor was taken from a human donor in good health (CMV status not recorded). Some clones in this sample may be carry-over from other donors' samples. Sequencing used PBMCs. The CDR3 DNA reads TGCAGTGGAGAGTTTGAGACCCAGTACTTC. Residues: CSGEFETQYF.